One sample yielded the 23 T cell receptor beta chains listed below, sequenced in a study of OX40 agonist ivuxolimab in advanced cancers. Sequencing was performed with immunoSEQ multiplex PCR; in TCRdb, only in-frame clones are kept and a portion is missing. This sample has about 34,000 clones, with about four fifths found just once. This specimen consisted of CD4+ or CD8+ T cells sorted from blood, obtained in a trial of the OX40 agonist ivuxolimab. These receptors were obtained from an adult with an advanced solid tumor such as melanoma, head and neck, liver or kidney cancer.

This clone was detected only a few times. V gene TRBV7-2 combines with J gene TRBJ1-2, with a possible D match to TRBD1 (5 bases). Per the germline V gene, CDR1 is SGHTA and CDR2 is FQGNSA. Trimming removed 4 bases at V and 6 bases at J, with 12 bases between. The CDR3 runs to 13 residues. CDR3 in DNA: TGTGCCAGCAGCTCCTTCCAAGGGGATGGCTACACCTTC. Its protein is CASSSFQGDGYTF.

The chain recombines TRBV14 with TRBJ2-3; 10 bases are a match to TRBD2. Losses at the gene ends were 1 base for V and 8 bases for J; bases not matched to a gene: 3. There are 14 residues in the CDR3. Germline V gives CDR1 SGHDN, CDR2 FVKESK. The chain's CDR3 is CASSQALAGSTQYF. CDR3 nucleotide sequence: TGTGCCAGCAGCCAAGCACTAGCGGGGAGTACGCAGTATTTT.

This clone was picked up one time. A junction end diverges from the germline sequence, so it may reflect a read error. V usage is TRBV10-1 and J usage is TRBJ2-7; D ambiguous. The CDR3 covers 13 residues. Germline loops: CDR1 WNHNN, CDR2 SYGVQD (reference sequence). The CDR3 loop is CASSESGTHEQYF. The CDR3 coding sequence is TGCGCCAGCAGCGAGTCTGGAACCCACGAGCAGTACTTC.

The rearrangement links TRBV2 to TRBJ2-3; 16 bases are shared with TRBD2. The germline gives CDR1 SNHLY, CDR2 FYNNEI. Trimming took 6 bases from V and 4 from J; bases not matched to a gene: 13. This CDR3 comprises 19 residues. This chain's CDR3 is CASRQPGLAGGPGADTQYF. In DNA, the CDR3 is TGTGCCAGCAGGCAGCCGGGACTAGCGGGAGGGCCGGGCGCAGATACGCAGTATTTT.

This chain links TRBV7-6 with TRBJ2-3; 9 bases match TRBD1. The CDR3 loop spans 16 amino acids. Germline values: CDR1 SGHVS, CDR2 FNYEAQ. Trimming took 5 bases from V and 6 from J; bases not matched to a gene: 12. The CDR3 bases are TGTGCCAGCAGCCCACCGGGACAGGGCCTTGTTGATACGCAGTATTTT. Translated, it gives CASSPPGQGLVDTQYF.

The CDR3 nucleotides are TGTGCCAGCAGCCCAGGGACCGACCCCCTCCAAGAGACCCAGTACTTC. Amino acid sequence: CASSPGTDPLQETQYF. V usage is TRBV7-8 and J usage is TRBJ2-5; D may be TRBD1 or TRBD2 (5 bases each). Germline values: CDR1 SGHVS, CDR2 FQNEAQ. The CDR3 has 16 residues. Between the trimmed V and J ends, which lost 5 bases and 1 base, there was a span of 17 bases. Variable domain in full (rest from reference TRBV7-8 and TRBJ2-5): GAGVSQSPRYKVAKRGQDVALRCDPISGHVSLFWYQQALGQGPEFLTYFQNEAQLDKSGLPSDRFFAERPEGSVSTLKIQRTQQEDSAVYLCASSPGTDPLQETQYFGPGTRLLVL.

V usage is TRBV11-2 and J usage is TRBJ2-3, with 13 bases fitting TRBD2. Germline V gene data show CDR1 as SGHAT and CDR2 as FQNNGV. The CDR3 has 16 amino acids. V was clipped by 6 bases and J by 5 bases; unmatched bases: 8. The CDR3 coding sequence is TGTGCCAGCAGTTTTACTAGCGGGGGGGCCCGAGATACGCAGTATTTT. This codes for CASSFTSGGARDTQYF.

This clone was seen a few times. The rearrangement joins TRBV7-2 to TRBJ1-6; TRBD1 agrees at 10 bases. The CDR3 is 15 amino acids. Trimming cost V 5 bases and J 8 bases; bases outside gene matches: 6. Germline loops: CDR1 SGHTA, CDR2 FQGNSA. CDR3 amino acids: CASSPRTGGYSPLHF. The DNA for the CDR3 is TGTGCCAGCAGCCCCCGGACAGGGGGGTATTCACCCCTCCACTTT.

This clone has only one observation. At one boundary the junction diverges from the germline segment, which might be a read error. Other nucleotide sequences in the sample specify the same CDR3. V usage is TRBV4-1 and J usage is TRBJ1-4, with TRBD1 as a possible D gene (5 bases). The CDR3 has 17 residues. The germline gives CDR1 MGHRA, CDR2 YSYEKL. CDR3 bases: TGCGCCAGCAGCCAAGTGCGACAGCCATCAACTAATGAAAAACTGTTTTTC. Translating gives CASSQVRQPSTNEKLFF.

V usage is TRBV7-2 and J usage is TRBJ1-2; possibly TRBD1 for D (6 bases). Germline CDR1 SGHTA, CDR2 FQGNSA. The CDR3 consists of 15 residues. The V gene lost 4 bases and the J gene lost 6 bases, with 18 bases spanning the gap. The CDR3 protein is CASSSPFAGDDGYTF. CDR3 DNA: TGTGCCAGCAGCTCCCCATTCGCAGGGGACGATGGCTACACCTTC.

This rearrangement joins TRBV9 to TRBJ2-1, with 12 positions matching TRBD2. The CDR3 has 15 amino acids. Trimming removed 3 bases from V and 6 bases from J; junction bases left unmatched: 4. CDR1 and CDR2 (germline): SGDLS, YYNGEE. In DNA form, the CDR3 reads TGTGCCAGCAGCGCTAGCGGGAGGGGGATCAATGAGCAGTTCTTC. It yields the protein CASSASGRGINEQFF.

This chain connects TRBV7-2 to TRBJ1-5; D gene unclear. V gave up 3 bases and J gave up 3 bases, with 9 bases separating them. CDR1 is SGHTA, CDR2 FQGNSA, per germline. This CDR3 is built from 14 residues. This CDR3 reads CASSLVNPNQPQHF. CDR3 bases: TGTGCCAGCAGCTTGGTTAACCCCAATCAGCCCCAGCATTTT.

This clone was counted only a few times. The chain recombines TRBV30 with TRBJ2-5; weak D call: TRBD1 (6 bases). This CDR3 contains 11 residues. Looked up from germline, CDR1 is GTSNPN and CDR2 is SVGIG (reference sequence). V gave up 5 bases and J gave up 9 bases, with 13 bases separating them. This CDR3 is CAWGIQGPQYF. The CDR3 DNA reads as TGTGCCTGGGGGATACAGGGACCCCAGTACTTC.

J is TRBJ2-3 and V is TRBV25-1, with D unclear. This CDR3 is built from 13 residues. Germline lookup yields CDR1 MGHDK and CDR2 SYGVNS. Trimming left V 1 base short and J 4 bases short, with 6 bases between. The CDR3 DNA sequence: TGTGCCAGCAGTGAATTCACAGCAGATACGCAGTATTTT. As protein: CASSEFTADTQYF.

V usage is TRBV11-2 and J usage is TRBJ1-1; possible D gene TRBD1, 5 bases. This CDR3 has 17 amino acids. Per germline, CDR1 SGHAT and CDR2 FQNNGV. V lost 4 bases, J lost 0 bases, and 18 bases lay in between. The DNA for the CDR3 is TGTGCCAGCAGCTCCGGCGTCGGGGCGAGGATGAACACTGAAGCTTTCTTT. Its translation: CASSSGVGARMNTEAFF.

This chain joins TRBV28 and TRBJ2-3; D may be TRBD2 (5 bases). The CDR3 is 14 residues long. Trimming left V 7 bases short and J 2 bases short, with 13 bases between. Germline V gene sequence: CDR1 MDHEN, CDR2 SYDVKM. The CDR3 sequence is CASITGSNTDTQYF. The CDR3 nucleotides read TGTGCCAGCATAACGGGATCGAACACAGATACGCAGTATTTT.

The V and J genes are TRBV6-5 and TRBJ2-2, with TRBD1 as a possible D gene (6 bases). V lost 0 bases to trimming and J lost 6 bases, with 8 bases between them. Germline loops: CDR1 MNHEY, CDR2 SVGAGI. The CDR3 is 14 residues long. The CDR3 sequence is CASSYSRGAGELFF. The CDR3 DNA is TGTGCCAGCAGTTACTCCAGGGGTGCCGGGGAGCTGTTTTTT.

The chain carries TRBV7-9 and TRBJ1-1; the D is unclear. V was clipped by 2 bases and J by 1 base, with 11 bases between them. Germline values: CDR1 SEHNR, CDR2 FQNEAQ (reference sequence). This CDR3 is built from 15 residues. The CDR3 nucleotides read TGTGCCAGCAGCTTATTCTCGGCGGGGAACACTGAAGCTTTCTTT. It specifies CASSLFSAGNTEAFF. The full variable domain, in which reference TRBV7-9 and TRBJ1-1 provide the parts outside the CDR3, is DTGVSQNPRHKITKRGQNVTFRCDPISEHNRLYWYRQTLGQGPEFLTYFQNEAQLEKSRLLSDRFSAERPKGSFSTLEIQRTEQGDSAMYLCASSLFSAGNTEAFFGQGTRLTVV.

The V and J genes are TRBV30 and TRBJ2-1; D is undetermined. V shed 1 base and J shed 2 bases, with 6 bases lying between them. The CDR3 length is 13 residues. CDR1 and CDR2 from the germline V gene are GTSNPN and SVGIG (reference sequence). In DNA, the CDR3 is TGTGCCTGGAGTGAGACGGCCTACAATGAGCAGTTCTTC. Amino acid sequence: CAWSETAYNEQFF.

The chain carries TRBV7-2 and TRBJ1-2; 7 positions agree with TRBD1. The trim removed 5 bases at V and 8 bases at J, leaving 8 bases unmatched. This CDR3 has 13 amino acids. Germline assignment: CDR1 SGHTA and CDR2 FQGNSA. The CDR3 nucleotides are TGTGCCAGCAGCCCCGGACAGGAAGGAGGCTACACCTTC. This gives the protein CASSPGQEGGYTF.

This clone was detected only a few times. The V gene is TRBV20-1, the J gene TRBJ2-3; D is possibly TRBD2 (6 bases). Germline CDR1 reads DFQATT; CDR2 reads SNEGSKA (reference sequence). The CDR3 is 10 amino acids. Trimming removed 6 bases at V and 6 bases at J, with 7 bases between. CDR3 sequence: CSAGRDTQYF. The CDR3 DNA follows: TGCAGTGCGGGGAGGGATACGCAGTATTTT.

The chain joins TRBV7-2 to TRBJ2-2; 11 bases line up with TRBD2. Trimming removed 1 base from V and 6 bases from J; junction bases left unmatched: 4. The CDR3 sequence is 16 residues long. CDR1 and CDR2 (germline): SGHTA, FQGNSA. CDR3 protein: CASSLGSGRVSGELFF. CDR3 sequence (DNA): TGTGCCAGCAGCTTAGGTAGCGGGAGGGTGTCCGGGGAGCTGTTTTTT.

V is TRBV6-5 and J is TRBJ2-7; TRBD1 might be the D (5 bases). Germline CDR1 reads MNHEY; CDR2 reads SVGAGI. Trimming took off 6 bases at V and 4 bases at J, with 16 bases between the two ends. The CDR3 is made up of 14 amino acids. The CDR3 bases are TGTGCCAGCAGCGACAGTCCGAAGTGGTACGAGCAGTACTTC. Encoded protein: CASSDSPKWYEQYF.